These T cell receptor beta chains were read from a single sample in a study of blood T cell repertoires in COVID-19. Assay used: immunoSEQ multiplex PCR; TCRdb lists only in-frame clones, some missing. Of 150,000 or so clones listed, more than 75% were seen once; the top ten hold approximately 6.1%. Sequencing was done on a sample of peripheral blood. These receptors came from a man older than 75 with acute or convalescent COVID-19. Both conserved end residues are part of each CDR3. D genes are given only for firm matches. Size values are once, few and many counts, or a class for expanded clones, and some rows have none.

J gene,V gene,D gene,clone size,CDR3 DNA,CDR3 protein
TRBJ1-6,TRBV19,TRBD1,-,TGTGCCAGTAGTCGGGACAGTAATTCACCCCTCCACTTT,CASSRDSNSPLHF
TRBJ2-3,TRBV30,TRBD2,-,TGTGCCTGGAGTTCCTTAGCGGGAGGGCTTTCAGATACGCAGTATTTT,CAWSSLAGGLSDTQYF
TRBJ1-5,TRBV10-3,-,-,TGTGCCATCAGTGCAGGGACACTAACCAATCAGCCCCAGCATTTT,CAISAGTLTNQPQHF
TRBJ1-6,TRBV28,TRBD1,once,TGTGCCAGCAAGGGCCGCGACAGGGGGCTAAATTCACCCCTCCACTTT,CASKGRDRGLNSPLHF
TRBJ1-4,TRBV18,-,-,TGTGCCAGCTCACCACAGGGACTCGGGATCGAAAAACTGTTTTTT,CASSPQGLGIEKLFF
TRBJ2-7,TRBV28,-,once,TGTGCCAGCACGCAGGGGGGCCCCTTCTACGAGCAGTACTTC,CASTQGGPFYEQYF
TRBJ2-2,TRBV28,TRBD1,-,TGTGCCAGCAGTAGCGACAGGGCCACCGGGGAGCTGTTTTTT,CASSSDRATGELFF
TRBJ1-1,TRBV5-8,-,-,TGTGCCAGCAGCCGAGGAACATTTGAAGCTTTCTTT,CASSRGTFEAFF
TRBJ2-1,TRBV5-1,-,-,TGCGCCAGCAGCCCCGGGAACAATGAGCAGTTCTTC,CASSPGNNEQFF
TRBJ1-1,TRBV6-5,TRBD1,-,TGTGCCAGCATGTTCCGGACAGGGGAAACTGAAGCTTTCTTT,CASMFRTGETEAFF
TRBJ2-1,TRBV27,TRBD2,once,TGTGCCAGCAGTCTGGCGCTAGCGGGAAACAATGAGCAGTTCTTC,CASSLALAGNNEQFF
TRBJ2-6,TRBV5-4,-,once,TGTGCCAGCAGTCTCCTAGGTTTAGCTGGGGCCAACGTCCTGACTTTC,CASSLLGLAGANVLTF
TRBJ2-2,TRBV11-3,TRBD2,-,TGTGCCAGCAGCTTAGGGGCTAGCGGGAGCTACCCCGGGGAGCTGTTTTTT,CASSLGASGSYPGELFF
TRBJ2-1,TRBV7-2,TRBD2,-,TGTGCCAGCAGCCTTGTAGCGGGCTCCTACAATGAGCAGTTCTTC,CASSLVAGSYNEQFF
TRBJ1-6,TRBV28,-,-,TGTGCCAGCAGTGGGGCCTTAACTTATAATTCACCCCTCCACTTT,CASSGALTYNSPLHF
TRBJ1-2,TRBV24-1,TRBD1,-,TGTGCCACCAGTGATGCCGGGACAGGGGATGGCTACACCTTC,CATSDAGTGDGYTF
TRBJ2-7,TRBV5-4,TRBD2,once,TGTGCCAGCAGCTTAACTAGCGGGAGGGCCTTTTCCTACGAGCAGTACTTC,CASSLTSGRAFSYEQYF
TRBJ1-5,TRBV19,TRBD1,-,TGTGCCAGTAGTATAGTCCCCAGACAGGGCAGGCAGCCCCAGCATTTT,CASSIVPRQGRQPQHF
TRBJ2-1,TRBV9,-,-,TGTGCCAGCAGCGTAGTGGCTAGTAGCAATGAGCAGTTCTTC,CASSVVASSNEQFF
TRBJ1-6,TRBV18,TRBD1,-,TGTGCCAGCTCACCGTACGGACAGGAAAATAATTCACCCCTCCACTTT,CASSPYGQENNSPLHF
TRBJ1-1,TRBV3-1/TRBV3-2,-,-,TGTGCCAGCAGCCAAGGCGGCACCTCTGAAGCTTTCTTT,CASSQGGTSEAFF
TRBJ2-3,TRBV3-1/TRBV3-2,-,-,TGTGCCAGCAGCCAATTACAGACTATCACAGATACGCAGTATTTT,CASSQLQTITDTQYF
TRBJ1-5,TRBV2,TRBD1,-,TGTGCCAGCAGTAGACAGGGAGGCAATCAGCCCCAGCATTTT,CASSRQGGNQPQHF
TRBJ2-3,TRBV11-2,TRBD1,-,TGTGCCAGCAGCCCCGGAAGACAGGGGATGCGAACAGATACGCAGTATTTT,CASSPGRQGMRTDTQYF
TRBJ1-6,TRBV27,TRBD1,-,TGTGCCAGCAGAAGACAGGGGGCGAATTCACCCCTCCACTTT,CASRRQGANSPLHF
TRBJ2-7,TRBV11-2,TRBD2,-,TGTGCCAGCAGCTTAGGAGGGGGGGGAACTAGCGGGAGCTACGAGCAGTACTTC,CASSLGGGGTSGSYEQYF
TRBJ1-1,TRBV14,-,-,TGTGCCAGCAGCCATCTCCCCGCGGGCACTGAAGCTTTCTTT,CASSHLPAGTEAFF
TRBJ2-5,TRBV5-1,TRBD1,-,TGCGCCAGCAGTCCCGGGACAGGGGAGACCCAGTACTTC,CASSPGTGETQYF
TRBJ1-5,TRBV6-1,-,-,TGTGCCAGCAGTGAAGCCCACAGGGTTTGGCAGCCCCAGCATTTT,CASSEAHRVWQPQHF
TRBJ1-6,TRBV5-1,-,many,TGCGCCAGCAGCCACCCCGGGGGGAATTCACCCCTCCACTTT,CASSHPGGNSPLHF
TRBJ2-3,TRBV27,-,-,TGTGCCAGCAGTCCTACAGGGCGAGATACGCAGTATTTT,CASSPTGRDTQYF
TRBJ2-2,TRBV18,-,-,TGTGCCAGCTCAGCGCCAAACGGGGCCGGGGAGCTGTTTTTT,CASSAPNGAGELFF
TRBJ2-1,TRBV9,TRBD2,-,TGTGCCAGCAGCGCTGAACTAGCGGGAAGTCGTAATGAGCAGTTCTTC,CASSAELAGSRNEQFF
TRBJ1-2,TRBV3-1/TRBV3-2,TRBD1,-,TGTGCCAGCAGCCCGCGAGGGACAGGGGCCGGCTACACCTTC,CASSPRGTGAGYTF
TRBJ2-7,TRBV5-1,-,-,TGCGCCAGCAGCAGGGGGACCGAAAAGGCCGAGCAGTACTTC,CASSRGTEKAEQYF
TRBJ2-2,TRBV19,TRBD2,-,TGTGCCAGTAGGGGGAGACTAGCGGGAGTTCCCGGGGAGCTGTTTTTT,CASRGRLAGVPGELFF
TRBJ2-5,TRBV11-3,TRBD2,-,TGTGCCAGCAGCTTAGGCCCTAGCGGGGGAGGAGGAGAGACCCAGTACTTC,CASSLGPSGGGGETQYF
TRBJ1-1,TRBV3-1/TRBV3-2,-,once,TGTGCCAGCTCCGGAGTGAACACTGAAGCTTTCTTT,CASSGVNTEAFF
TRBJ2-7,TRBV15,-,-,TGTGCCACCAGCAGAGATCTAGCCCTCTACGAGCAGTACTTC,CATSRDLALYEQYF
TRBJ1-5,TRBV3-1/TRBV3-2,-,few,TGTGCCAGCAGCCGCGACAGAGATCAGCCCCAGCATTTT,CASSRDRDQPQHF
TRBJ2-2,TRBV18,-,-,TGTGCCAGCTCACCATCCGGAGCCGGGGAGCTGTTTTTT,CASSPSGAGELFF
TRBJ1-2,TRBV28,-,-,TGTGCCAGCAGTACCCTCGGGGGACTGGGTGTATTAGCCTTC,CASSTLGGLGVLAF
TRBJ1-5,TRBV6-1,-,few,TGTGCCAGCAGTGAAGAGAGAGGCAATCAGCCCCAGCATTTT,CASSEERGNQPQHF
TRBJ2-5,TRBV10-2,TRBD2,-,TGCGCCAGCAGCCGCCGCCTAGCGGGAGGCCAAGAGACCCAGTACTTC,CASSRRLAGGQETQYF
TRBJ1-5,TRBV28,TRBD1,-,TGTGCCAGCACCTATCTGGCAGGGGGATGGGGCAATCAGCCCCAGCATTTT,CASTYLAGGWGNQPQHF
TRBJ2-7,TRBV5-1,-,-,TGCGCCAGCAGCTTGGGGACTTACGAGCAGTACTTC,CASSLGTYEQYF
TRBJ2-3,TRBV19,TRBD2,-,TGTGCCAGTAGCCGGGCGGGAGATTCTAGCACAGATACGCAGTATTTT,CASSRAGDSSTDTQYF
TRBJ1-2,TRBV28,-,-,TGTGCCAGCAGCCCGGGGGCGGGGGTCTATGGCTACACCTTC,CASSPGAGVYGYTF
TRBJ2-7,TRBV28,TRBD1,-,TGTGCCAGCAGGGGATCGACAGGGAGTTTTTACGAGCAGTACTTC,CASRGSTGSFYEQYF
TRBJ1-3,TRBV30,TRBD1,-,TGTGCCTGGAAGGGACAGGGTAAAGGGAGCTCTGGAAACACCATATATTTT,CAWKGQGKGSSGNTIYF
TRBJ1-2,TRBV7-8,TRBD1,-,TGTGCCAGCAGCATGCTGACAGGGCCGACGGACTATGGCTACACCTTC,CASSMLTGPTDYGYTF
TRBJ2-7,TRBV3-1/TRBV3-2,TRBD1,once,TGTGCCAGCAGCCAGACGGGACAGGGCGTCTTATCCTACGAGCAGTACTTC,CASSQTGQGVLSYEQYF
TRBJ1-4,TRBV4-1,TRBD1,-,TGCGCCAGCAGCCCAGGGGGCTTGACTAATGAAAAACTGTTTTTT,CASSPGGLTNEKLFF
TRBJ1-6,TRBV5-1,-,-,TGCGCCAGCATCCCCACAGAGTATAATTCACCCCTCCACTTT,CASIPTEYNSPLHF
TRBJ2-5,TRBV27,TRBD1,-,TGTGCCACCCGGGACAGGGGGCTTGGGGAGACCCAGTACTTC,CATRDRGLGETQYF
TRBJ1-2,TRBV2,TRBD1,once,TGTGCCAGCAGAGGGACAGGAACTCTAAATTTCTATGGCTACACCTTC,CASRGTGTLNFYGYTF
TRBJ1-3,TRBV6-5,TRBD1,-,TGTGCCAGCACCTCAGGGGGCTTAGGAGGAAACACCATATATTTT,CASTSGGLGGNTIYF